This T cell receptor beta chain was sequenced in a study of shared clonotypes between healthy human individuals. About the study: Per-donor plates numbered three CD4 naive, three CD4 memory, two CD8 naive and one CD8 memory.

This clone was seen a single time. Its antigen remains unknown. Repertoires were generated with immunoSEQ multiplex PCR, while TCRdb's copy carries only in-frame clones and drops some. The sample consists of just over 2,000,000 clones, roughly 94% of them appearing once. Donation came from healthy HIV-negative adults that had no recent acute infections or vaccinations. Whole-study findings and limits: Non-shared clonotypes had lower generation probabilities than clonotypes shared by all four sorted-subset donors. Naive subsets typically showed greater estimated richness than memory subsets.

The germline V gene has CDR1 SGHRS and CDR2 YFSETQ. This CDR3 spans 14 amino acids. Trimming pared 3 bases from V and 1 base from J, leaving 10 bases between. The receptor comes from a man aged 18 to 30 in good health. What was sequenced was naive CD4+ T cells sorted from blood. Sample subset: CD45RA+ positively selected. The chain uses TRBV5-1 and TRBJ1-1; perhaps TRBD1 as D (5 bases). This CDR3 reads CASSSFGGNTEAFF. In DNA, the CDR3 is TGCGCCAGCAGCTCCTTCGGGGGGAACACTGAAGCTTTCTTT.